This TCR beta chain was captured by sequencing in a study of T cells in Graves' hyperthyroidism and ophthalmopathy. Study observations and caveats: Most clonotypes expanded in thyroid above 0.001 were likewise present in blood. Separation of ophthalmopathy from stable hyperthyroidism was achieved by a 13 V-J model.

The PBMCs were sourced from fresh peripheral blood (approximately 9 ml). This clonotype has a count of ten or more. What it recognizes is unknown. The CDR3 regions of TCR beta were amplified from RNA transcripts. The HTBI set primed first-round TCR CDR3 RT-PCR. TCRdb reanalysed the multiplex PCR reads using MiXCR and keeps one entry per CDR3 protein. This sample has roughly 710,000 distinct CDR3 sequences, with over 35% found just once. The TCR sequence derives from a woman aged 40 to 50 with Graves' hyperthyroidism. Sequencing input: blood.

The CDR3 DNA sequence: TGTGCCATCAGTGGGGACCATCAGCCCCAGCATTTT. This sequence encodes CAISGDHQPQHF. The chain uses TRBV10-3 and TRBJ1-5; D perhaps matches TRBD1 (5 bases). Trimming cost V 4 bases and J 5 bases, with 6 bases left between them. Germline V gene data show CDR1 as ENHRY and CDR2 as SYGVKD. The CDR3 length is 12 residues.